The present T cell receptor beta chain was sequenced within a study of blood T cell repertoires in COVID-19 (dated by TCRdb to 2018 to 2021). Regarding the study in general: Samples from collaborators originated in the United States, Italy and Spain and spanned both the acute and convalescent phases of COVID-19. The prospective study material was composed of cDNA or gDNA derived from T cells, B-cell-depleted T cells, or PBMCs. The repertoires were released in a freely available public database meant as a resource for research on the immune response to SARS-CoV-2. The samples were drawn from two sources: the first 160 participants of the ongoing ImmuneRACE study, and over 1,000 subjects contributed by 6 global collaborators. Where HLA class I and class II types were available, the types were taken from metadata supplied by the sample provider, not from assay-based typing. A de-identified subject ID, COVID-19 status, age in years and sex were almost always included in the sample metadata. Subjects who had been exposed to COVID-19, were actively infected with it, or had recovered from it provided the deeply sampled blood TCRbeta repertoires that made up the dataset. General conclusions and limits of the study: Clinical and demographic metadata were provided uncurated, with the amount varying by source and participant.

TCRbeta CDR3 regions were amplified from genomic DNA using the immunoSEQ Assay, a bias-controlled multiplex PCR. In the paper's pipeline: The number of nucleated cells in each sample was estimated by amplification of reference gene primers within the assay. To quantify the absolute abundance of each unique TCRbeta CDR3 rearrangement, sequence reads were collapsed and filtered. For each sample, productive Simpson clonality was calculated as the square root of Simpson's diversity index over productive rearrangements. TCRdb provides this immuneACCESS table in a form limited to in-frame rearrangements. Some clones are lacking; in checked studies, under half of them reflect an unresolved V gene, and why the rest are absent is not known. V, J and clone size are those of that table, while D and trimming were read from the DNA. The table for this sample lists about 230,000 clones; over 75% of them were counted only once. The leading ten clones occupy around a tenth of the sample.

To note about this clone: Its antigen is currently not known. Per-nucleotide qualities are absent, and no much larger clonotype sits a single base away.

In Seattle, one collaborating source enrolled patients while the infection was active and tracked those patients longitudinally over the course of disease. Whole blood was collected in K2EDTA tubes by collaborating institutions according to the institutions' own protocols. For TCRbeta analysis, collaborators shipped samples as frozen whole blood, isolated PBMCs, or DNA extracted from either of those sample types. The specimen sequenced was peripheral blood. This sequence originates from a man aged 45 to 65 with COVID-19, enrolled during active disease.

The nucleotide sequence reads TGCGCCAGCAGCCAAGATATGCGGTCGCCCTATGGCTACACCTTC. Its protein product is CASSQDMRSPYGYTF. Here the chain combines TRBV4-3 and TRBJ1-2; no D gene is confidently identified. From a lookup of the germline V gene, CDR1 and CDR2 are LGHNA and YSLEER. Measured from the cysteine to the phenylalanine, the CDR3 is 15 residues long. Only the CDR3 DNA stays, 45 bases, in frame from base 1. The germline ends are 12 bases apart after V is trimmed by 0 bases and J by 4 bases.